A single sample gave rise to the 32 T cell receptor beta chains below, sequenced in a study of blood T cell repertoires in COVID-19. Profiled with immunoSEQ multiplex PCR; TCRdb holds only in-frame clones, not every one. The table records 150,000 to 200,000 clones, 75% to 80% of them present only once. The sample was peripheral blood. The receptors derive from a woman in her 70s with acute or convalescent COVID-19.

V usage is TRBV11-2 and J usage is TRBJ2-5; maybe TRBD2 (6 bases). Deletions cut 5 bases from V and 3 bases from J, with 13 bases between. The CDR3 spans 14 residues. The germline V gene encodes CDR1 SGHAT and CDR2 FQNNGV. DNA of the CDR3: TGTGCCAGCAGCATCGGGACTTTTAAAGAGACCCAGTACTTC. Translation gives CASSIGTFKETQYF.

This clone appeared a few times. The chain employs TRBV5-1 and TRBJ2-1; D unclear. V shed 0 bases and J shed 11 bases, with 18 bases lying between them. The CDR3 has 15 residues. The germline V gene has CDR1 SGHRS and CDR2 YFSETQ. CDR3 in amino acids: CASSLDSFTTFKQFF. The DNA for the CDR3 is TGCGCCAGCAGCTTGGATAGCTTCACAACCTTTAAGCAGTTCTTC.

CDR3 protein: CASSLVSGRALYEQYF. CDR3 nucleotide sequence: TGTGCCAGCAGCTTAGTTAGCGGGAGGGCGTTGTACGAGCAGTACTTC. The rearrangement links TRBV7-2 to TRBJ2-7; 11 nucleotides line up with TRBD2. The CDR3 spans 16 residues. V shed 1 base, J shed 4 bases, and the junction held 6 bases outside the gene matches. Germline lookup yields CDR1 SGHTA and CDR2 FQGNSA.

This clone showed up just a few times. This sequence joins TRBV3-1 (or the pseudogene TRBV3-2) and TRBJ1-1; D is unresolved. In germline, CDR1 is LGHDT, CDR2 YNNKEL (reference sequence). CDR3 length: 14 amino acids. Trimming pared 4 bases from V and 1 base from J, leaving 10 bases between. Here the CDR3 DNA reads TGTGCCAGCAGCCTCGTGGGCCAGAACACTGAAGCTTTCTTT. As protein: CASSLVGQNTEAFF.

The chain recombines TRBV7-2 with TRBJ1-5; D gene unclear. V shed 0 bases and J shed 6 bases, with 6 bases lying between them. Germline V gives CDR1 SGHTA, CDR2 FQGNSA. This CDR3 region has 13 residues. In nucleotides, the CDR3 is TGTGCCAGCAGCTTAGCATCGGGTCAGCCCCAGCATTTT. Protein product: CASSLASGQPQHF. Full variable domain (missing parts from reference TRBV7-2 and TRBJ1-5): GAGVSQSPSNKVTEKGKDVELRCDPISGHTALYWYRQSLGQGLEFLIYFQGNSAPDKSGLPSDRFSAERTGGSVSTLTIQRTQQEDSAVYLCASSLASGQPQHFGDGTRLSIL.

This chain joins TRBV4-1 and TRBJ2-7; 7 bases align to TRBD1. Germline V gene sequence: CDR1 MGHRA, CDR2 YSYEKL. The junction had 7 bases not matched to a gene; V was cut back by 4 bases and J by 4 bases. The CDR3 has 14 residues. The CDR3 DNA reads TGCGCCAGCAGCCCTGGCAGGGGGTTTTACGAGCAGTACTTC. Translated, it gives CASSPGRGFYEQYF.

DNA for the CDR3: TGCGCCAGCAGCTTGGGTGGGAGAGGATCCTACGAGCAGTACTTC. This gives the protein CASSLGGRGSYEQYF. The chain is built from TRBV5-1 and TRBJ2-7, with D possibly matching TRBD2 (5 bases). This CDR3 has 15 residues. The germline V and J ends were trimmed by 0 bases and 1 base, with 11 bases remaining between them. From germline, CDR1 is SGHRS and CDR2 YFSETQ.

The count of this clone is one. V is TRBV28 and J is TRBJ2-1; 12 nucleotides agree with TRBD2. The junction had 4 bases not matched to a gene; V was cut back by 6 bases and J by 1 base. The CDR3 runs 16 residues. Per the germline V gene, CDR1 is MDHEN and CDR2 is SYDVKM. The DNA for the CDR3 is TGTGCCAGCAGACCAACTAGCGGGAGGTCCTACAATGAGCAGTTCTTC. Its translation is CASRPTSGRSYNEQFF.

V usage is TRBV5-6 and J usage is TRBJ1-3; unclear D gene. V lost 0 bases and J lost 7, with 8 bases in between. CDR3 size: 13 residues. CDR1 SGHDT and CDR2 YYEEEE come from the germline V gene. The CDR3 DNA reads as TGTGCCAGCAGCTTGGTGTCCGAGAACACCATATATTTT. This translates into CASSLVSENTIYF.

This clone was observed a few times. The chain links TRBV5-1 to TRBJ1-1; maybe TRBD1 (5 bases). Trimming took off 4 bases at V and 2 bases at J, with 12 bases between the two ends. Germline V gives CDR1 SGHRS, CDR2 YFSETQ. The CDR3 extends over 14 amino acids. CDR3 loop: CASSPWGENTEAFF. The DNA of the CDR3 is TGCGCCAGCAGCCCCTGGGGCGAAAACACTGAAGCTTTCTTT. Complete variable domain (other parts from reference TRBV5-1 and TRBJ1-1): KAGVTQTPRYLIKTRGQQVTLSCSPISGHRSVSWYQQTPGQGLQFLFEYFSETQRNKGNFPGRFSGRQFSNSRSEMNVSTLELGDSALYLCASSPWGENTEAFFGQGTRLTVV.

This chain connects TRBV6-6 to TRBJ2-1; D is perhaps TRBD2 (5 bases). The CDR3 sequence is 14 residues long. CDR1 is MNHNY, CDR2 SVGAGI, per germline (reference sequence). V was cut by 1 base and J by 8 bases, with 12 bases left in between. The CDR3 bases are TGTGCCAGCAGTTACTACCCGGCGGGCTATGAGCAGTTCTTC. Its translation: CASSYYPAGYEQFF.

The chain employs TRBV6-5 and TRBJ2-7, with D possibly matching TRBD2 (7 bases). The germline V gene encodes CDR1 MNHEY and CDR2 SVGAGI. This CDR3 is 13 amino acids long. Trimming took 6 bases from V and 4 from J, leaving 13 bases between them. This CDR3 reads CASRGAGDYEQYF. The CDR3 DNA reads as TGTGCCAGCAGGGGGGCGGGAGATTACGAGCAGTACTTC.

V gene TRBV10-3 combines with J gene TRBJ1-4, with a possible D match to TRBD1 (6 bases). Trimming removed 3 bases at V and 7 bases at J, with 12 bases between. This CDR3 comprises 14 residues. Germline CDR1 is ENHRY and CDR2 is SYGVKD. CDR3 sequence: CAISEQGFREKLFF. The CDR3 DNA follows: TGTGCCATCAGTGAACAGGGATTCCGTGAAAAACTGTTTTTT.

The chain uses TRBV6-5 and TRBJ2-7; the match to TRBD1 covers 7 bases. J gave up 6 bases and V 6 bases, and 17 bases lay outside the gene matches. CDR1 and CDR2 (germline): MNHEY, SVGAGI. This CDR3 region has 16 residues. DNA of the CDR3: TGTGCCAGCAGCTACACTGCGGAGGACAGGTCGCGCGAGCAGTACTTC. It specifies CASSYTAEDRSREQYF.

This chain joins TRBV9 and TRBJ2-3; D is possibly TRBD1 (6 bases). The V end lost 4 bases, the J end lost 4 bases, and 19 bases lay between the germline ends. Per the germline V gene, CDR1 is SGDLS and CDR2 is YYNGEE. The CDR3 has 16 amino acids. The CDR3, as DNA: TGTGCCAGCAGCCAGACAGGACTCACCGTCGCAGATACGCAGTATTTT. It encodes CASSQTGLTVADTQYF.

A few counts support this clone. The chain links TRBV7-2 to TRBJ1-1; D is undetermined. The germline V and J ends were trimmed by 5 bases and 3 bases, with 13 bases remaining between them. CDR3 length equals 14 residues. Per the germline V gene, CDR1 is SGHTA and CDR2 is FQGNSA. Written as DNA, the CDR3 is TGTGCCAGCAGCCCAGGCCGGCGGGACACTGAAGCTTTCTTT. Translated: CASSPGRRDTEAFF.

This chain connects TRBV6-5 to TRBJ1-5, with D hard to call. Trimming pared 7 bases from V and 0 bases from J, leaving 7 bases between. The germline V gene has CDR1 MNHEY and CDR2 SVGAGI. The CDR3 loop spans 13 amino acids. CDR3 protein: CASNGNSNQPQHF. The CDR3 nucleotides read TGTGCCAGCAACGGGAATAGCAATCAGCCCCAGCATTTT.

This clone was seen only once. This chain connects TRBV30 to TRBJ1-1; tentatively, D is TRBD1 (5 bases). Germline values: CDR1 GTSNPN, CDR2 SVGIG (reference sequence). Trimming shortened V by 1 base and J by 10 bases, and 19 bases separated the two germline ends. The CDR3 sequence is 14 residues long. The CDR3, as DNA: TGTGCCTGGAGTGCCGGGACTCCCCGGCTAGGAGCTTTCTTT. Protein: CAWSAGTPRLGAFF.

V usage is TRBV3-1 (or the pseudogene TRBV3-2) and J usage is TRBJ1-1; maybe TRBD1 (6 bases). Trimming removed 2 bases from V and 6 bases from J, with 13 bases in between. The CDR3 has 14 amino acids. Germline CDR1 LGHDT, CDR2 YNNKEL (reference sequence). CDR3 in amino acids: CASSQITGRAEAFF. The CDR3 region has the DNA TGTGCCAGCAGCCAAATTACAGGGAGGGCTGAAGCTTTCTTT.

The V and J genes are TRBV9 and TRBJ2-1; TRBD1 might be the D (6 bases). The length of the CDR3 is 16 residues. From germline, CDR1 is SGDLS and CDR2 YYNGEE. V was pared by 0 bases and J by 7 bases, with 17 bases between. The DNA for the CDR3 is TGTGCCAGCAGCGTAGGTCCTGAGGGGGTCAGGAATGAGCAGTTCTTC. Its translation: CASSVGPEGVRNEQFF.

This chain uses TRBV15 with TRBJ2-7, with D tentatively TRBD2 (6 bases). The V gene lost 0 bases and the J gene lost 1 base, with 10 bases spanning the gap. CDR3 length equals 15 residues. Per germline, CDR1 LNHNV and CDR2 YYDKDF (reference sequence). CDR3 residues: CATSRDDSGSYEQYF. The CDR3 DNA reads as TGTGCCACCAGCAGAGACGATAGCGGTTCCTACGAGCAGTACTTC.

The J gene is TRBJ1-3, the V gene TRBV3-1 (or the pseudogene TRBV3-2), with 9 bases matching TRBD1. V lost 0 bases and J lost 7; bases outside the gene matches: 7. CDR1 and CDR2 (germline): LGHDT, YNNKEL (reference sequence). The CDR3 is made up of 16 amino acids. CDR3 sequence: CASSQELHRGPNTIYF. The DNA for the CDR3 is TGTGCCAGCAGCCAAGAATTGCACAGGGGGCCGAACACCATATATTTT.

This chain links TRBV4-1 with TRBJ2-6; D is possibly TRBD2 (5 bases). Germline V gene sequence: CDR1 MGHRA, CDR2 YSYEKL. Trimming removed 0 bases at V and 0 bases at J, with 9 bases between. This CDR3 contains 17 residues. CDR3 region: CASSQEVGVSGANVLTF. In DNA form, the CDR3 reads TGCGCCAGCAGCCAAGAAGTCGGGGTCTCTGGGGCCAACGTCCTGACTTTC.

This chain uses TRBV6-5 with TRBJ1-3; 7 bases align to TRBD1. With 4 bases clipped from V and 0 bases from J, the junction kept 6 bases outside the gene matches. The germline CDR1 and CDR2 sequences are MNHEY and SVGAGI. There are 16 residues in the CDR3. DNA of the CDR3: TGTGCCAGCAGTTTGCGGACAGGCAACTCTGGAAACACCATATATTTT. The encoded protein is CASSLRTGNSGNTIYF.

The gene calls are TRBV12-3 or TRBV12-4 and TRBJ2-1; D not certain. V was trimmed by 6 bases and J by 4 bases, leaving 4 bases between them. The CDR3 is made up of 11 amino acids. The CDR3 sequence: CASSRYNEQFF. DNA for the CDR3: TGTGCCAGCAGCCGGTACAATGAGCAGTTCTTC.

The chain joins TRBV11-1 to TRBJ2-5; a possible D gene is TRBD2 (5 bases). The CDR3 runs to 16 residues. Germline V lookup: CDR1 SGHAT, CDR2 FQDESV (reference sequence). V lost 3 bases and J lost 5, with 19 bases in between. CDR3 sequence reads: CASSFGGWTARETQYF. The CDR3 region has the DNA TGTGCCAGCAGCTTCGGCGGTTGGACTGCCAGGGAGACCCAGTACTTC.

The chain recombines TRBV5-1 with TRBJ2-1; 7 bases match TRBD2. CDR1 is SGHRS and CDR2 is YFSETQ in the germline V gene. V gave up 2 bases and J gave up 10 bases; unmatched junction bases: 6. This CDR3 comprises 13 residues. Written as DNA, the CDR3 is TGCGCCAGCAGCTTCGATCTGGGACTAGAGCAGTTCTTC. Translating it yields CASSFDLGLEQFF.

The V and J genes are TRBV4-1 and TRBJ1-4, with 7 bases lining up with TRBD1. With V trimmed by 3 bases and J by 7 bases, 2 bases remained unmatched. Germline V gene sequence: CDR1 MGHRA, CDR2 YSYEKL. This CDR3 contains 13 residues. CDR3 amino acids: CASSQNRGEKLFF. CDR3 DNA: TGCGCCAGCAGCCAGAACAGGGGTGAAAAACTGTTTTTT.

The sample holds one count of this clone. The CDR3 DNA sequence: TGTGCCAGCAGCCAAGTAGGCGGGAGTACTTACAATGAGCAGTTCTTC. Protein sequence: CASSQVGGSTYNEQFF. The V call is TRBV3-1 (or the pseudogene TRBV3-2), the J call TRBJ2-1; TRBD2 matches 7 bases. Germline assignment: CDR1 LGHDT and CDR2 YNNKEL (reference sequence). The CDR3 is 16 residues long. V lost 1 base, J lost 4 bases, and 7 bases stayed unmatched.

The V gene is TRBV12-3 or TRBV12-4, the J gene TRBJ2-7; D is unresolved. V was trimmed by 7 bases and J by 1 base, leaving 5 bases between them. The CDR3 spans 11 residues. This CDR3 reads CASTPSYEQYF. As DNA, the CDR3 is TGTGCCAGCACCCCGTCCTACGAGCAGTACTTC.

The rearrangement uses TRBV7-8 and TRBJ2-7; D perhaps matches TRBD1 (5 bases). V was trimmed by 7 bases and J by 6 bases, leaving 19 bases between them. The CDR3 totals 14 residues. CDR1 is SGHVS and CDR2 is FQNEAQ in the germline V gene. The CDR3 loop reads CASTQSGYPGEQYF. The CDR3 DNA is TGTGCCAGCACCCAGTCAGGGTATCCTGGCGAGCAGTACTTC.

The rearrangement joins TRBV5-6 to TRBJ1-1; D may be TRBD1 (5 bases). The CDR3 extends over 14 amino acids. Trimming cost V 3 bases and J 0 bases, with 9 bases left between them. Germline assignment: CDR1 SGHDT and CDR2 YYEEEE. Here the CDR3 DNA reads TGTGCCAGCAGCTCGGGACTAATGAACACTGAAGCTTTCTTT. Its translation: CASSSGLMNTEAFF.